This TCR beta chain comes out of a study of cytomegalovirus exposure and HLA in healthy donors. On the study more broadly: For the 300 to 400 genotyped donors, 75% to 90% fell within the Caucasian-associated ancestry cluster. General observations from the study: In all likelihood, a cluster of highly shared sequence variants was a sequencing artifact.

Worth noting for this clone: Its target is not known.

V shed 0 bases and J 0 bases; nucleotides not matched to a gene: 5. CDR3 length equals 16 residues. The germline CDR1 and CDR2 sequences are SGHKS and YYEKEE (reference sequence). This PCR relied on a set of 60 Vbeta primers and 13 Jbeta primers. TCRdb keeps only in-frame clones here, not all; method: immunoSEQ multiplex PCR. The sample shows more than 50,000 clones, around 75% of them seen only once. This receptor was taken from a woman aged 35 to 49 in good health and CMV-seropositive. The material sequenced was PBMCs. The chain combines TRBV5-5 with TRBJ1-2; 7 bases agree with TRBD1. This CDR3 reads CASSLAPGTANYGYTF. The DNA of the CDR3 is TGTGCCAGCAGCTTGGCCCCCGGGACAGCTAACTATGGCTACACCTTC.